The sequence of this T cell receptor (beta chain) was determined in a study of immune evolution from preneoplasia to lung adenocarcinoma. Whole-study results and caveats: From normal lung to invasive adenocarcinoma, top clone frequencies appeared to decrease. Later-stage lesions appeared to have more T cells, more diversity, less clonality.

The CDR3 runs to 15 residues. The ends lost 6 bases at V and 2 bases at J; junction bases unmatched: 5. The germline CDR1 and CDR2 sequences are ENHRY and SYGVKD. Macro-dissection enriched premalignant or tumor cells before nucleic acid extraction. Clones were sequenced by immunoSEQ multiplex PCR, and TCRdb holds only the in-frame ones, with some missing. Here the sample spans under 15,000 clones, over 75% being singletons. Concerning this clone: Its target is not known.

Material: FFPE tissue from an adenomatous hyperplasia lung lesion. Subset of the sample: atypical adenomatous hyperplasia (AAH), lung preneoplasia. This TCR was sampled from a person aged 50-75 years with lung adenocarcinoma. The chain links TRBV10-3 to TRBJ2-5; 11 bases fit TRBD1. In DNA form, the CDR3 reads TGTGCCATCAGGGGGACAGGGGGTCCGCAAGAGACCCAGTACTTC. This encodes CAIRGTGGPQETQYF.